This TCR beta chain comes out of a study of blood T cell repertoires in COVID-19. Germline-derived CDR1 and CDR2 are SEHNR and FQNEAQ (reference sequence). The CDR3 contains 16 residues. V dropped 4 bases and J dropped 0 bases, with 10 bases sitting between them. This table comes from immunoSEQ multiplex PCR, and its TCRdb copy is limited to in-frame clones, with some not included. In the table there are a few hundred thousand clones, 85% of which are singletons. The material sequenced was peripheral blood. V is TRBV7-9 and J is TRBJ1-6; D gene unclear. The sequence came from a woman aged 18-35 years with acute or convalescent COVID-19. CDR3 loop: CASSSAGSSYNSPLHF. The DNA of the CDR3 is TGTGCCAGCAGCTCAGCCGGGAGCTCCTATAATTCACCCCTCCACTTT.